This entry lists 18 T cell receptor beta chains sequenced from one sample in a study of blood T cell repertoires in COVID-19 (dated by TCRdb to 2020 to 2021). The library came from the immunoSEQ multiplex PCR assay. TCRdb took over this immuneACCESS table, retaining in-frame rearrangements with V and J assigned. Such tables are incomplete; in checked studies, under half of the missing clones stem from an unresolved V gene, and the remainder is unexplained. This sample comprises 150,000 to 200,000 clones, about 80% of them detected only once. The ten largest account for about 7.2% of the sample. Sequencing was performed on peripheral blood. These receptors were collected from a man aged 55 to 70 with acute or convalescent COVID-19.

This clone was picked up a small number of times. The chain has TRBV2 and TRBJ2-4; 7 positions match TRBD1. The CDR3 sequence is 14 residues long. V was clipped by 6 bases and J by 2 bases; unmatched bases: 4. In germline, CDR1 is SNHLY, CDR2 FYNNEI. CDR3 bases: TGTGCCAGCAGGACAGGGTTCTCCAAAAACATTCAGTACTTC. Protein product: CASRTGFSKNIQYF.

The CDR3 DNA is TGTGCCAGCAGCAGAGACACTTACGAGCAGTACTTC. Residues: CASSRDTYEQYF. V is TRBV6-5 and J is TRBJ2-7; D is unclear. CDR3 size: 12 residues. Germline CDR1 MNHEY, CDR2 SVGAGI. Between the trimmed V and J ends, which lost 6 bases and 4 bases, there was a span of 10 bases.

The gene calls are TRBV15 and TRBJ1-5, with D perhaps TRBD1 (6 bases). The CDR3 is 13 residues long. CDR1 LNHNV and CDR2 YYDKDF come from the germline V gene (reference sequence). V was trimmed by 8 bases and J by 6 bases, leaving 14 bases between them. The CDR3, as DNA: TGTGCCACCCAACAGGGACGGCCTCAGCCCCAGCATTTT. Its protein product is CATQQGRPQPQHF.

The V and J genes are TRBV3-1 (or the pseudogene TRBV3-2) and TRBJ1-5; the match to TRBD1 covers 7 bases. Germline CDR1 reads LGHDT; CDR2 reads YNNKEL (reference sequence). J gave up 5 bases and V 5 bases, and 6 bases lay outside the gene matches. The CDR3 sequence is 14 residues long. The CDR3 is CASSFPGGDQPQHF. The CDR3 DNA reads as TGTGCCAGCAGCTTCCCAGGGGGAGATCAGCCCCAGCATTTT.

The chain recombines TRBV18 with TRBJ2-7, with 7 bases fitting TRBD1. J lost 6 bases, V lost 4 bases, and 3 bases had no gene match. In germline, CDR1 is KGHSH, CDR2 LQKENI. This CDR3 contains 12 residues. The chain's CDR3 is CASSRDRVEQYF. The CDR3 nucleotides are TGTGCCAGCTCACGTGACAGGGTCGAGCAGTACTTC. Looking up the rest from reference TRBV18 and TRBJ2-7 gives the full variable domain: NAGVMQNPRHLVRRRGQEARLRCSPMKGHSHVYWYRQLPEEGLKFMVYLQKENIIDESGMPKERFSAEFPKEGPSILRIQQVVRGDSAAYFCASSRDRVEQYFGPGTRLTVT.

V is TRBV11-2 and J is TRBJ1-2; TRBD1 agrees at 7 bases. The V and J ends lost 6 bases and 5 bases, in that order; junction bases with no gene match: 6. The CDR3 consists of 13 residues. Germline V gene data show CDR1 as SGHAT and CDR2 as FQNNGV. The DNA of the CDR3 is TGTGCCAGCAGGGAGACAGGGAGGTATGGCTACACCTTC. Encoded protein: CASRETGRYGYTF.

This rearrangement joins TRBV7-9 to TRBJ2-1, with 8 bases aligning to TRBD1. V shed 6 bases and J 5 bases; nucleotides not matched to a gene: 6. The germline V gene encodes CDR1 SEHNR and CDR2 FQNEAQ (reference sequence). This CDR3 spans 14 amino acids. This chain's CDR3 is CASSWVTGDNEQFF. CDR3 in DNA: TGTGCCAGCAGTTGGGTGACAGGGGACAATGAGCAGTTCTTC.

The CDR3 is CASSSTGGWAEAFF. The CDR3 region has the DNA TGTGCCAGCAGTTCTACAGGGGGTTGGGCTGAAGCTTTCTTT. The chain uses TRBV6-5 and TRBJ1-1, with 8 positions matching TRBD1. This CDR3 contains 14 residues. The junction had 7 bases not matched to a gene; V was cut back by 4 bases and J by 6 bases. Germline CDR1 and CDR2: MNHEY and SVGAGI.

The chain recombines TRBV6-6 with TRBJ2-6; the match to TRBD1 covers 8 bases. V gave up 6 bases and J gave up 3 bases; unmatched junction bases: 7. The length of the CDR3 is 16 residues. Germline V lookup: CDR1 MNHNY, CDR2 SVGAGI (reference sequence). Here the CDR3 reads CASSKGQAVGANVLTF. Written as DNA, the CDR3 is TGTGCCAGCAGCAAGGGACAGGCAGTTGGGGCCAACGTCCTGACTTTC.

The chain joins TRBV5-5 to TRBJ2-3; 9 bases map to TRBD1. The CDR3 has 15 residues. Germline values: CDR1 SGHKS, CDR2 YYEKEE (reference sequence). V gave up 4 bases and J gave up 5 bases; unmatched junction bases: 8. DNA of the CDR3: TGTGCCAGCAGCCCTCTGACAGGGGGTGGAGATACGCAGTATTTT. Translation: CASSPLTGGGDTQYF.

The chain combines TRBV14 with TRBJ1-4; D unresolved. The CDR3 sequence is 12 residues long. Germline CDR1 and CDR2: SGHDN and FVKESK. Trimming shortened V by 1 base and J by 8 bases, and 5 bases separated the two germline ends. The CDR3 spells CASSQVPEKLFF. The DNA of the CDR3 is TGTGCCAGCAGCCAAGTCCCGGAAAAACTGTTTTTT.

This chain links TRBV30 with TRBJ2-3; TRBD2 might be the D (6 bases). This CDR3 region has 14 residues. Trimming stripped 0 bases from V and 4 bases from J, with 11 bases between. Germline loops: CDR1 GTSNPN, CDR2 SVGIG (reference sequence). The CDR3 is CAWSVTEGADTQYF. Here the CDR3 DNA reads TGTGCCTGGAGTGTAACGGAGGGCGCAGATACGCAGTATTTT.

This clone was seen more than once but under ten times. The chain recombines TRBV6-5 with TRBJ1-5; D perhaps matches TRBD1 (5 bases). CDR1 MNHEY and CDR2 SVGAGI come from the germline V gene. This CDR3 spans 14 amino acids. V was pared by 0 bases and J by 7 bases, with 10 bases between. DNA for the CDR3: TGTGCCAGCAGTTACTCGGGGGGAAGACAGCCCCAGCATTTT. Encoded protein: CASSYSGGRQPQHF.

V is TRBV5-1 and J is TRBJ1-3; D call uncertain. Germline V gives CDR1 SGHRS, CDR2 YFSETQ. This CDR3 is built from 16 residues. V was trimmed by 3 bases and J by 1 base, leaving 14 bases between them. CDR3 protein: CASSSGLSRSGNTIYF. The CDR3 DNA reads as TGCGCCAGCAGCTCAGGTTTGTCCAGGTCTGGAAACACCATATATTTT.

This chain joins TRBV19 and TRBJ2-7, with TRBD1 as a possible D gene (6 bases). Trimming removed 5 bases at V and 3 bases at J, with 14 bases between. The CDR3 has 14 residues. CDR1 and CDR2 (germline): LNHDA, SQIVND (reference sequence). CDR3 DNA: TGTGCCAGTAGTGTGCAACAGGGTCGCTACGAGCAGTACTTC. Its protein product is CASSVQQGRYEQYF.

The chain employs TRBV5-4 and TRBJ2-3, with a weak D call TRBD2 (6 bases). V lost 4 bases to trimming and J lost 11 bases, with 17 bases between them. This CDR3 has 13 amino acids. The germline V gene has CDR1 SGHNT and CDR2 YYREEE (reference sequence). The DNA for the CDR3 is TGTGCCAGCAGCCCAGCGGGCGCCCTTGGGCAGTATTTT. It specifies CASSPAGALGQYF.

CDR3: CASSLGWGRDSNQPQHF. The CDR3 nucleotides read TGTGCCAGCAGCTTAGGGTGGGGCAGAGATAGCAATCAGCCCCAGCATTTT. The chain combines TRBV7-9 with TRBJ1-5, with D possibly TRBD1 on 5 matching bases. Trimming left V 1 base short and J 0 bases short, with 13 bases between. The CDR3 extends over 17 amino acids. Germline CDR1 SEHNR, CDR2 FQNEAQ (reference sequence). The whole variable domain, filled in from reference TRBV7-9 and TRBJ1-5, reads DTGVSQNPRHKITKRGQNVTFRCDPISEHNRLYWYRQTLGQGPEFLTYFQNEAQLEKSRLLSDRFSAERPKGSFSTLEIQRTEQGDSAMYLCASSLGWGRDSNQPQHFGDGTRLSIL.

V gene TRBV9 combines with J gene TRBJ1-2; 7 positions agree with TRBD1. The V gene's germline CDR1 is SGDLS and CDR2 YYNGEE. The CDR3 spans 16 residues. Trimming took 0 bases from V and 2 from J; bases not matched to a gene: 7. CDR3 sequence: CASSVASDRENYGYTF. The DNA of the CDR3 is TGTGCCAGCAGCGTAGCATCCGACAGGGAGAACTATGGCTACACCTTC.